The rows below give T cell receptor beta chains drawn from one sample of a study of blood T cell repertoires in COVID-19. This table comes from immunoSEQ multiplex PCR, and its TCRdb copy is limited to in-frame clones, with some not included. Of over 120,000 clones listed, 80% to 85% were seen once; the top ten hold under 4.5%. The source material was peripheral blood. These receptors were taken from a woman aged 60-75 years with acute or convalescent COVID-19. Both conserved end residues are part of each CDR3. The D gene is left open where the match is weak. Clone size is shown for a subset of rows, as once, few, many or a class of expanded clone.

V	D	J	size	CDR3	DNA
TRBV27	TRBD1	TRBJ1-4	.	CATGTGGSEKLFF	TGTGCCACGGGGACAGGGGGCAGTGAAAAACTGTTTTTT
TRBV5-1	TRBD2	TRBJ2-1	.	CASIEAGVGEQFF	TGCGCCAGCATCGAAGCGGGAGTTGGTGAGCAGTTCTTC
TRBV28	TRBD1	TRBJ1-4	.	CASSSSGGNDEKLFF	TGTGCCAGCAGTTCATCAGGGGGAAACGATGAAAAACTGTTTTTT
TRBV15	.	TRBJ1-2	.	CATSRVRDTYGYTF	TGTGCCACCAGCAGAGTCAGGGATACCTATGGCTACACCTTC
TRBV30	TRBD1	TRBJ1-4	once	CAWSATGGEKLFF	TGTGCCTGGAGTGCTACAGGGGGAGAAAAACTGTTTTTT
TRBV5-5	.	TRBJ1-3	.	CASSSRLGNTIYF	TGTGCCAGCAGCTCCCGTCTCGGAAACACCATATATTTT
TRBV11-3	.	TRBJ1-3	.	CASSAPYSGNTIYF	TGTGCCAGCAGCGCGCCGTACTCTGGAAACACCATATATTTT
TRBV5-1	TRBD1	TRBJ2-7	.	CASSLGPGTGGYEQYF	TGCGCCAGCAGCTTGGGTCCCGGGACAGGTGGCTACGAGCAGTACTTC
TRBV19	.	TRBJ1-1	.	CASSKTGNTEAFF	TGTGCCAGTAGTAAGACAGGGAACACTGAAGCTTTCTTT
TRBV28	TRBD2	TRBJ2-3	.	CASSWVASGRGDTQYF	TGTGCCAGCAGTTGGGTGGCTAGCGGGAGGGGAGATACGCAGTATTTT
TRBV28	TRBD2	TRBJ2-7	.	CASSSKRLAGSYEQYF	TGTGCCAGCAGTTCCAAACGACTAGCGGGATCCTACGAGCAGTACTTC
TRBV19	.	TRBJ2-7	.	CASSIEVRAGQYF	TGTGCCAGTAGTATTGAAGTGCGCGCCGGGCAGTACTTC
TRBV7-9	TRBD2	TRBJ2-7	.	CASSTSSGSIPQYF	TGTGCCAGCAGCACGTCTAGCGGGAGTATTCCGCAGTACTTC
TRBV7-9	TRBD2	TRBJ2-2	.	CASSFAGGPIGELFF	TGTGCCAGCAGCTTTGCGGGAGGGCCTATCGGGGAGCTGTTTTTT
TRBV5-1	TRBD1	TRBJ2-7	.	CASSLDRQGAYEQYF	TGCGCCAGCAGCTTGGATCGTCAGGGGGCTTACGAGCAGTACTTC
TRBV27	TRBD1	TRBJ1-3	few	CASRTGGSGNTIYF	TGTGCCAGCAGGACAGGGGGATCAGGAAACACCATATATTTT
TRBV28	.	TRBJ1-5	.	CASSSPRVSSNQPQHF	TGTGCCAGCAGTTCCCCCCGGGTATCGAGCAATCAGCCCCAGCATTTT
TRBV28	.	TRBJ1-4	.	CASSRLAGLREKLFF	TGTGCCAGCAGTCGCCTCGCTGGGCTCCGGGAAAAACTGTTTTTT
TRBV30	.	TRBJ1-1	.	CAWKTGSYFEAFF	TGTGCCTGGAAGACTGGGAGCTACTTCGAAGCTTTCTTT
TRBV12-3/TRBV12-4	.	TRBJ1-2	.	CASSQVPLYGYTF	TGTGCCAGCAGTCAGGTCCCCCTCTATGGCTACACCTTC
TRBV6-5	.	TRBJ1-2	once	CASSYSGPTTNYGYTF	TGTGCCAGCAGTTACTCGGGGCCGACGACTAACTATGGCTACACCTTC
TRBV19	TRBD1	TRBJ1-1	.	CASSVTGGPGTEAFF	TGTGCCAGTAGTGTGACAGGGGGCCCGGGCACTGAAGCTTTCTTT
TRBV24-1	TRBD1	TRBJ2-1	.	CATSGDRAPPYNEQFF	TGTGCCACCAGTGGTGACAGGGCCCCCCCCTACAATGAGCAGTTCTTC
TRBV10-3	.	TRBJ2-1	.	CAILRSNEQFF	TGTGCCATCCTTAGGAGCAATGAGCAGTTCTTC
TRBV9	.	TRBJ2-1	.	CASSPSWREGYNEQFF	TGTGCCAGCAGCCCTTCCTGGCGCGAGGGATACAATGAGCAGTTCTTC
TRBV19	TRBD2	TRBJ2-7	few	CASSMTSDSYEQYF	TGTGCCAGTAGTATGACTAGCGATTCCTACGAGCAGTACTTC
TRBV28	TRBD1	TRBJ1-2	.	CASSDRPGQGYGYTF	TGTGCCAGCAGCGACCGACCGGGACAGGGCTATGGCTACACCTTC
TRBV10-3	TRBD2	TRBJ2-7	.	CASRLAGPYEQYF	TGTGCCAGTAGACTAGCGGGACCCTACGAGCAGTACTTC
TRBV7-9	.	TRBJ1-2	once	CASSLDEYRDGYTF	TGTGCCAGCAGCTTAGACGAGTACAGGGATGGCTACACCTTC
TRBV6-5	TRBD2	TRBJ2-1	.	CASSPREGLGHEQFF	TGTGCCAGCAGTCCACGGGAGGGCCTGGGCCATGAGCAGTTCTTC
TRBV6-7	.	TRBJ1-3	.	CASFLSSGNTIYF	TGTGCCAGCTTTCTGAGCTCTGGAAACACCATATATTTT
TRBV9	.	TRBJ1-1	.	CASSQGSPNTEAFF	TGTGCCAGCAGCCAGGGTTCCCCCAACACTGAAGCTTTCTTT
TRBV24-1	.	TRBJ2-6	few	CATSRGSGANVLTF	TGTGCCACCAGCAGGGGTAGTGGGGCCAACGTCCTGACTTTC
TRBV29-1	.	TRBJ2-1	few	CSVEDRGFNSNEQFF	TGCAGCGTTGAAGACAGGGGATTCAATTCAAATGAGCAGTTCTTC
TRBV15	.	TRBJ1-1	.	CATSREAGINTEAFF	TGTGCCACCAGCAGGGAGGCAGGAATTAACACTGAAGCTTTCTTT
TRBV5-4	.	TRBJ1-1	.	CASSPQGGDTEAFF	TGTGCCAGCAGCCCCCAGGGAGGTGACACTGAAGCTTTCTTT
TRBV4-1	TRBD1	TRBJ1-2	.	CASSQPTRDSSLRYYTF	TGCGCCAGCAGCCAACCTACCCGGGACAGTTCGTTAAGGTACTACACCTTC
TRBV18	.	TRBJ2-7	.	CASSPLASYEQYF	TGTGCCAGCTCACCCCTAGCCTCTTACGAGCAGTACTTC
TRBV7-9	TRBD1	TRBJ1-1	.	CASSQQGKTEAFF	TGTGCCAGCAGTCAACAGGGGAAGACTGAAGCTTTCTTT
TRBV28	.	TRBJ2-4	once	CASSPLFREAKNIQYF	TGTGCCAGCAGCCCCCTCTTCCGAGAAGCCAAAAACATTCAGTACTTC
TRBV5-1	TRBD1	TRBJ1-2	once	CASSPGTGPYGYTF	TGCGCCAGCAGCCCTGGGACAGGGCCTTATGGCTACACCTTC
TRBV12-3/TRBV12-4	TRBD2	TRBJ2-1	.	CASSQGTSEQFF	TGTGCCAGCAGTCAAGGGACTAGTGAGCAGTTCTTC
TRBV2	.	TRBJ1-1	.	CASNREGRTEAFF	TGTGCCAGCAACCGGGAGGGCCGTACTGAAGCTTTCTTT
TRBV6-4	TRBD1	TRBJ2-1	.	CASSVFPTGDNEQFF	TGTGCCAGCAGTGTGTTCCCGACAGGGGACAATGAGCAGTTCTTC
TRBV2	.	TRBJ2-4	.	CASKNRDTNIQYF	TGTGCCAGCAAAAACCGGGACACAAACATTCAGTACTTC
TRBV7-6	.	TRBJ2-2	.	CASSYGRETGELFF	TGTGCCAGCAGCTACGGGCGGGAAACCGGGGAGCTGTTTTTT
TRBV24-1	TRBD2	TRBJ2-2	.	CATSDPSGRIPGELFF	TGTGCCACCAGTGACCCTAGCGGGAGAATTCCCGGGGAGCTGTTTTTT
TRBV28	.	TRBJ1-2	.	CASSPQGTAANYGYTF	TGTGCCAGCAGTCCCCAAGGTACGGCGGCTAACTATGGCTACACCTTC
TRBV7-3	TRBD2	TRBJ2-1	.	CASSLTGTSGYNEQFF	TGTGCCAGCAGCTTAACCGGGACTAGCGGATACAATGAGCAGTTCTTC
TRBV7-9	TRBD2	TRBJ2-7	.	CASSLGRLGTSGSYEQYF	TGTGCCAGCAGCTTAGGGAGACTCGGGACTAGCGGGAGTTACGAGCAGTACTTC
TRBV4-3	.	TRBJ2-3	.	CASSQDRRKTSTDTQYF	TGCGCCAGCAGCCAAGATCGTCGTAAGACTAGCACAGATACGCAGTATTTT
TRBV10-2	.	TRBJ1-4	few	CASSDRVREKLFF	TGCGCCAGCAGTGACAGGGTGCGTGAAAAACTGTTTTTT
TRBV15	TRBD2	TRBJ2-1	.	CATSRKTSGNNEQFF	TGTGCCACCAGCAGAAAGACTAGCGGAAACAATGAGCAGTTCTTC
TRBV4-1	TRBD2	TRBJ2-1	.	CASSQVGTRGYNEQFF	TGCGCCAGCAGCCAAGTTGGGACTAGAGGCTACAATGAGCAGTTCTTC
TRBV7-6	TRBD1	TRBJ1-1	.	CASSDNPGQGPEAFF	TGTGCCAGCAGCGACAATCCGGGACAGGGTCCTGAAGCTTTCTTT